This paragraph reports one TCR beta chain. What it recognizes is unknown. Since the library was made to target alpha chains, this beta chain is a stray read and its abundance is not meaningful. V was clipped by 2 bases and J by 6 bases; unmatched bases: 2. Germline V CDR1 and CDR2: MNHNY, SVGAGI (reference sequence). The CDR3 has 14 amino acids. Time point meaning: sample taken at primary tumor resection. The data belong to a study of spatial heterogeneity in lung cancer. Findings and caveats of the study: Expanded alpha and beta TCR counts within tumors tracked tumor mutation counts.

TCRdb reprocessed the 5' RACE reads with MiXCR, giving one entry per CDR3 protein. The sample consists of more than 6,500 distinct CDR3 sequences, approximately 12% of them appearing once. The chain has TRBV6-6 and TRBJ2-7, with 12 bases that match TRBD2. This specimen consisted of lung tumor tissue, obtained at surgery. This sequence originates from a male donor with early-stage non-small cell lung cancer. CDR3 amino acids: CASSYVLAGGEQYF. The CDR3 DNA reads as TGTGCCAGCAGTTACGTACTAGCGGGAGGCGAGCAGTACTTC.